This T cell receptor beta chain derives from a study of identical twins. General observations from the study: Cord blood's abundant beta clonotypes had fewer insertions, unlike memory repertoires.

Via MiXCR, TCRdb re-called the 5' RACE reads, giving one row per CDR3 protein. The sample holds some 790,000 distinct CDR3 sequences, 15% to 20% seen once. This CDR3 contains 15 residues. Germline CDR1 reads MNHEY; CDR2 reads SMNVEV (reference sequence). V was pared by 5 bases and J by 5 bases, with 18 bases between. About this clonotype: Its antigen is not known.

These data also featured in a second study, about T cells expressing NK-cell markers. That work adds: Only alpha-beta TCR T cells were sorted in several experiments, using an anti-gamma-delta TCR antibody. Several donors' CD3+CD56-NKG2C+ cells were dominated by the same clonotypes. Nothing established the HCMV specificity of expanded NKG2C+ T cell clones.

The sample consisted of PBMCs. The chain joins TRBV27 to TRBJ1-2; D is possibly TRBD1 (5 bases). This TCR derives from a woman aged 18-35 years in good health. CDR3 DNA: TGTGCCAGCAGTCCTTTCAGACAGTTGATTTATGGCTACACCTTC. This gives the protein CASSPFRQLIYGYTF.